The entry that follows covers one T cell receptor beta chain sequence. The CDR3 is made up of 17 amino acids. Trimming cost V 0 bases and J 2 bases; bases outside gene matches: 7. The sample belongs to a study of Graves' ophthalmopathy and Graves' hyperthyroidism. Amplifying from RNA transcripts, the study obtained TCR beta CDR3 regions. Second-round multiplex PCR came after a first-round RT-PCR that employed HTBI primers. TCRdb ran MiXCR on the multiplex PCR reads and lists one entry per CDR3 protein. The sample consists of 300,000 to 500,000 distinct CDR3 sequences, approximately 15% of them appearing once. Establishment of the diagnosis relied upon clinical symptoms, serum thyroxine, TRAb, thyroid ultrasound and orbital computed tomography.

The V gene is TRBV12-3 or TRBV12-4, the J gene TRBJ2-5; 9 nucleotides align to TRBD1. This sequence was found in a woman between 18 and 29 years old with stable Graves' hyperthyroidism. Sequencing was carried out using peripheral blood. The CDR3 nucleotides read TGTGCCAGCAGTTTAGCCGGATCACAGGGGGCGCAAGAGACCCAGTACTTC. This codes for CASSLAGSQGAQETQYF.